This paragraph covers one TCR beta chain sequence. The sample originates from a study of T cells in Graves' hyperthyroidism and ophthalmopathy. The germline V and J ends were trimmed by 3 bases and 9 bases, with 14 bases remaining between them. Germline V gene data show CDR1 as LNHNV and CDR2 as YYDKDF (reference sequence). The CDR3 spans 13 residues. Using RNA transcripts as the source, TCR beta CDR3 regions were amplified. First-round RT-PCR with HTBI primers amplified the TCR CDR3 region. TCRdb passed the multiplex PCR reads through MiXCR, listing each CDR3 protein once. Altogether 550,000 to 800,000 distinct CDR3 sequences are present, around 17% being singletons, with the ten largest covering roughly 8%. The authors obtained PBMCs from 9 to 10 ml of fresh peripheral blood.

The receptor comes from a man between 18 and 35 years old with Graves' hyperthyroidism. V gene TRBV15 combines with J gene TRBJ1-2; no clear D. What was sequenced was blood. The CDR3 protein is CATSSPSLRSYTF. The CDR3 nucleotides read TGTGCCACCAGCAGTCCCTCCCTGCGTAGCTACACCTTC.